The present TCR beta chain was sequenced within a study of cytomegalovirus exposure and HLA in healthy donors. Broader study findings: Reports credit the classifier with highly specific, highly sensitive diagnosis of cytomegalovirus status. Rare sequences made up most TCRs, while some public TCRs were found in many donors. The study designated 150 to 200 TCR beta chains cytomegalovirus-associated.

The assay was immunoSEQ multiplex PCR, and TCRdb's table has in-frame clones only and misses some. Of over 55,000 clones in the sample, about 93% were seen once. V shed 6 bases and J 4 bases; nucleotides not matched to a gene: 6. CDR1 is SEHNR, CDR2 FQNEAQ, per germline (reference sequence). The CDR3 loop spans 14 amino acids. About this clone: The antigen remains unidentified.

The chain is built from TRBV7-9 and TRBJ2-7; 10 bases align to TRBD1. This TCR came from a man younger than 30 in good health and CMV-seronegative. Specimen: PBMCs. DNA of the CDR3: TGTGCCAGCAGAAGACAGGGGGCTCAATACGAGCAGTACTTC. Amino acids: CASRRQGAQYEQYF.